This T cell receptor (beta chain) was documented in a study of T-cell memory formation after mild COVID-19. Overall study results and limits: Shrinking CD4+ clones were chiefly CM and EM; CD8+ ones were chiefly EMRA. Cross-reactive memory apparently joined, as some responding clones appeared in pre-infection memory. There was a balanced CD4/CD8 profile in clones contracting day 15 to 85, and later expanders leaned CD4+.

The CDR3 totals 14 residues. V was clipped by 0 bases and J by 5 bases, with 11 bases between them. Germline CDR1 and CDR2: SGHRS and YFSETQ. As to this clonotype: Its antigen is unknown.

Constant-segment primers and 5'RACE yielded cDNA libraries for TCR alpha and TCR beta, each carrying sample barcodes and UMIs. TCRdb fed the 5' RACE reads into MiXCR, producing one record per CDR3 protein. The table records 110,000 or so distinct CDR3 sequences, 15% to 20% of them present only once. Specimen: PBMCs or a T cell subset sorted from them (not recorded which). The chain has TRBV5-1 and TRBJ2-5; D unclear. This TCR was sampled from a man younger than 35 who had mild COVID-19 (a few samples of this study predate the infection). Cell type and time point are not known. The CDR3 DNA is TGCGCCAGCAGCTTGGGGATCAGGATGGAGACCCAGTACTTC. Translating it yields CASSLGIRMETQYF.